One and the same sample provided the 29 T cell receptor beta chains below, sequenced in a study of T-cell memory formation after mild COVID-19. TCRdb re-called the 5' RACE reads through MiXCR, storing one row per CDR3 protein. The data show 300,000 to 350,000 distinct CDR3 sequences, 10% to 15% seen once. The sample was PBMCs or a T cell subset sorted from them (not recorded which). Receptors were obtained from a man aged 18 to 30 who had mild COVID-19 (a few samples of this study predate the infection). Cell type and time point are not known.

There are a few counts of this clonotype. J is TRBJ2-4 and V is TRBV4-3, with D possibly being TRBD1 or TRBD2 (5 bases each). V lost 3 bases and J lost 11, with 14 bases in between. Germline CDR1 is LGHNA and CDR2 is YSLEER. The CDR3 is made up of 13 amino acids. The CDR3 is CASSHFGAPLQYF. The CDR3 coding sequence is TGCGCCAGCAGCCACTTCGGGGCACCCCTTCAGTACTTC.

To note about this clonotype: A read error may account for a junction end that differs from germline. This chain joins TRBV6-5 and TRBJ1-6; no reliable D call. The CDR3 loop spans 16 amino acids. Germline CDR1 and CDR2: MNHEY and SVGAGI. This CDR3 is CASSYRVNPGNAPLHF. CDR3 sequence (DNA): TGTGCCAGCAGTTACCGGGTAAACCCGGGTAATGCACCCCTCCACTTT.

In its sample, this clonotype was seen a few times. V gene TRBV12-3 or TRBV12-4 combines with J gene TRBJ1-2, with TRBD1 as a possible D gene (6 bases). The CDR3 contains 14 residues. V was shortened by 0 bases and J by 7 bases, with 12 bases between the two germline ends. DNA for the CDR3: TGTGCCAGCAGTTTAGCGCACAGGGTCAGTGGCTACACCTTC. This codes for CASSLAHRVSGYTF.

This clonotype was seen a handful of times. This sequence joins TRBV20-1 and TRBJ1-1; a possible D gene is TRBD1 (5 bases). The CDR3 consists of 12 residues. Germline values: CDR1 DFQATT, CDR2 SNEGSKA (reference sequence). V lost 8 bases to trimming and J lost 6 bases, with 16 bases between them. The CDR3 loop is CSTPGGVAEAFF. The CDR3 nucleotides read TGCAGTACCCCCGGGGGGGTGGCTGAAGCTTTCTTT.

The chain uses TRBV20-1 and TRBJ2-3; 8 bases match TRBD2. Germline V gene lookup returns CDR1 DFQATT and CDR2 SNEGSKA (reference sequence). With V trimmed by 4 bases and J by 5 bases, 17 bases remained unmatched. This CDR3 is 17 amino acids long. CDR3 protein: CSATRLRRGGGRDTQYF. For the CDR3, the DNA is TGCAGTGCTACTCGTCTCCGCCGGGGGGGCGGGAGAGATACGCAGTATTTT.

In its sample, this clonotype was seen many times. The genes are TRBV5-1 and TRBJ2-5; no definite D call. Germline V gene lookup returns CDR1 SGHRS and CDR2 YFSETQ. Between the trimmed V and J ends, which lost 4 bases and 5 bases, there was a span of 12 bases. The CDR3 is made up of 13 amino acids. The CDR3 loop is CASSLTYAETQYF. DNA of the CDR3: TGCGCCAGCAGCCTTACCTATGCGGAGACCCAGTACTTC.

The chain links TRBV11-2 to TRBJ2-1; TRBD2 matches at 8 bases. The CDR3 consists of 16 residues. Germline CDR1 SGHAT, CDR2 FQNNGV. V shed 6 bases and J 0 bases; nucleotides not matched to a gene: 7. This chain's CDR3 is CASRRGGTSSYNEQFF. The CDR3 coding sequence is TGTGCCAGCAGGAGGGGTGGGACTAGCTCCTACAATGAGCAGTTCTTC.

The J gene is TRBJ2-1, the V gene TRBV7-9, with D possibly TRBD2 on 6 matching bases. Looked up from germline, CDR1 is SEHNR and CDR2 is FQNEAQ (reference sequence). The V and J ends lost 6 bases and 1 base respectively, with 10 bases between them. The CDR3 has 14 residues. The CDR3 nucleotides are TGTGCCAGCAGACCAGCGGGTTCCTACAATGAGCAGTTCTTC. Protein product: CASRPAGSYNEQFF.

Ten or more counts support this clonotype. J is TRBJ2-7 and V is TRBV2; 13 bases agree with TRBD2. Germline assignment: CDR1 SNHLY and CDR2 FYNNEI. The junction had 3 bases not matched to a gene; V was cut back by 6 bases and J by 4 bases. This CDR3 region has 14 residues. The CDR3 sequence is CASRSTSGGYEQYF. In nucleotides, the CDR3 is TGTGCCAGCAGGTCGACTAGCGGGGGGTACGAGCAGTACTTC.

There are a few counts of this clonotype. This sequence joins TRBV10-3 and TRBJ1-1; D is unresolved. Trimming shortened V by 0 bases and J by 0 bases, and 8 bases separated the two germline ends. CDR3 length: 15 residues. The germline V gene encodes CDR1 ENHRY and CDR2 SYGVKD. CDR3 in amino acids: CAISESVVMNTEAFF. The CDR3 DNA sequence: TGTGCCATCAGTGAGTCAGTCGTAATGAACACTGAAGCTTTCTTT.

The chain uses TRBV9 and TRBJ2-3; no clear D gene. V was cut by 0 bases and J by 3 bases, with 8 bases left in between. Per the germline V gene, CDR1 is SGDLS and CDR2 is YYNGEE. The CDR3 length is 14 residues. The CDR3 DNA reads as TGTGCCAGCAGCGTAGTCGCACTTACAGATACGCAGTATTTT. This gives the protein CASSVVALTDTQYF.

This clonotype was picked up a small number of times. The chain combines TRBV4-2 with TRBJ1-1, with D unclear. CDR1 and CDR2 from the germline V gene are LGHNA and YNFKEQ. This CDR3 has 13 amino acids. Trimming took off 0 bases at V and 3 bases at J, with 5 bases between the two ends. Here the CDR3 reads CASSQEADTEAFF. For the CDR3, the DNA is TGTGCCAGCAGCCAAGAGGCGGACACTGAAGCTTTCTTT.

The chain carries TRBV4-1 and TRBJ1-1, with 9 bases lining up with TRBD1. The germline V gene encodes CDR1 MGHRA and CDR2 YSYEKL. This CDR3 spans 19 amino acids. Losses at the gene ends were 0 bases for V and 3 bases for J; bases not matched to a gene: 14. The CDR3 nucleotides are TGCGCCAGCAGCCAAGAAGCGATTCGTTGGGACAGGGAGGACACTGAAGCTTTCTTT. It translates to CASSQEAIRWDREDTEAFF.

This clonotype showed up just a few times. The rearrangement uses TRBV4-1 and TRBJ2-7; no definite D call. V dropped 5 bases and J dropped 3 bases, with 11 bases sitting between them. Germline CDR1 reads MGHRA; CDR2 reads YSYEKL. This CDR3 has 13 amino acids. In DNA form, the CDR3 reads TGCGCCAGCAGCAGAGAGATAAACTACGAGCAGTACTTC. Its translation is CASSREINYEQYF.

This clonotype was picked up a small number of times. This sequence joins TRBV12-3 or TRBV12-4 and TRBJ2-5; 8 bases are a match to TRBD2. With 4 bases clipped from V and 5 bases from J, the junction kept 9 bases outside the gene matches. The CDR3 sequence is 15 residues long. CDR3 coding DNA: TGTGCCAGCAGTTCCAGGGCGGGGGGAGGTGAGACCCAGTACTTC. It specifies CASSSRAGGGETQYF.

The J gene is TRBJ1-1, the V gene TRBV6-6; no clear D. Looked up from germline, CDR1 is MNHNY and CDR2 is SVGAGI (reference sequence). V was cut by 4 bases and J by 0 bases, with 6 bases left in between. CDR3 size: 13 residues. DNA for the CDR3: TGTGCCAGCAGTTCTCTAGTGAACACTGAAGCTTTCTTT. Encoded protein: CASSSLVNTEAFF.

The chain carries TRBV20-1 and TRBJ1-4; D is uncertain. Trimming stripped 3 bases from V and 4 bases from J, with 9 bases between. The CDR3 has 13 residues. Looked up from germline, CDR1 is DFQATT and CDR2 is SNEGSKA (reference sequence). CDR3 loop: CSASRLLNEKLFF. CDR3 nucleotides: TGCAGTGCTAGTCGTTTACTTAATGAAAAACTGTTTTTT.

This clonotype has just a few counts. V gene TRBV24-1 combines with J gene TRBJ1-5; D ambiguous. The ends were cut back, 1 base at V and 1 base at J, with 4 bases in the middle. Germline CDR1 is KGHDR and CDR2 is SFDVKD. The CDR3 is 14 amino acids. The CDR3 loop reads CATSDLESNQPQHF. CDR3 in DNA: TGTGCCACCAGTGATTTAGAGAGCAATCAGCCCCAGCATTTT.

V usage is TRBV6-5 and J usage is TRBJ2-1, with TRBD1 as a possible D gene (6 bases). The V gene lost 2 bases and the J gene lost 7 bases, with 9 bases spanning the gap. The CDR3 runs 13 residues. Germline V CDR1 and CDR2: MNHEY, SVGAGI. For the CDR3, the DNA is TGTGCCAGCAGTTACGGGGGCGTAAATGAGCAGTTCTTC. Its protein product is CASSYGGVNEQFF.

In this sample, this clonotype turned up a few times. The V and J genes are TRBV3-1 and TRBJ2-7; the match to TRBD1 covers 8 bases. There are 13 residues in the CDR3. The germline gives CDR1 LGHDT, CDR2 YNNKEL (reference sequence). The V and J ends lost 8 bases and 3 bases, in that order; junction bases with no gene match: 6. Here the CDR3 reads CASSSGGFYEQYF. CDR3 DNA: TGTGCCAGCTCCTCAGGGGGCTTCTACGAGCAGTACTTC.

This clonotype was seen more than once but under ten times. The rearrangement links TRBV7-6 to TRBJ1-1; no clear D. CDR1 is SGHVS, CDR2 FNYEAQ, per germline. This CDR3 spans 12 amino acids. V lost 5 bases, J lost 6 bases, and 10 bases lay in between. DNA of the CDR3: TGTGCCAGCAGCCTAGAAGGGTCTGAAGCTTTCTTT. It specifies CASSLEGSEAFF. The entire variable domain, with the rest obtained from reference TRBV7-6 and TRBJ1-1, is as follows: GAGVSQSPRYKVTKRGQDVALRCDPISGHVSLYWYRQALGQGPEFLTYFNYEAQQDKSGLPNDRFSAERPEGSISTLTIQRTEQRDSAMYRCASSLEGSEAFFGQGTRLTVV.

This clonotype was detected many times. The chain uses TRBV7-2 and TRBJ2-3, with D unresolved. The germline gives CDR1 SGHTA, CDR2 FQGNSA. The CDR3 loop spans 16 amino acids. The germline V and J ends were trimmed by 5 bases and 1 base, with 16 bases remaining between them. The CDR3, as DNA: TGTGCCAGCAGCCCTGGGCATACCTCTGGCACAGATACGCAGTATTTT. It specifies CASSPGHTSGTDTQYF.

The V call is TRBV7-3, the J call TRBJ2-7; TRBD2 aligns across 10 bases. The CDR3 extends over 13 amino acids. The V gene's germline CDR1 is SGHTA and CDR2 FQGTGA. Losses at the gene ends were 5 bases for V and 11 bases for J; bases not matched to a gene: 9. The CDR3: CASSTRTSGRKYF. The CDR3 nucleotides read TGTGCCAGCAGCACGAGGACTAGCGGAAGGAAGTACTTC.

This clonotype was observed a handful of times. The V gene is TRBV18, the J gene TRBJ1-1, with D unclear. CDR3 length: 13 amino acids. Germline V gene lookup returns CDR1 KGHSH and CDR2 LQKENI. The V end lost 6 bases, the J end lost 0 bases, and 8 bases lay between the germline ends. As DNA, the CDR3 is TGTGCCAGCTCGGCAGAGATGAACACTGAAGCTTTCTTT. Its translation: CASSAEMNTEAFF.

This clonotype has more than one count but fewer than ten. J is TRBJ2-2 and V is TRBV5-1; D ambiguous. The V gene's germline CDR1 is SGHRS and CDR2 YFSETQ. With 5 bases removed from V and 0 bases from J, the gap between germline ends came to 14 bases. The CDR3 is 16 amino acids. The CDR3, as DNA: TGCGCCAGCAGTCCTGGAGTCCACACGAACACCGGGGAGCTGTTTTTT. Protein sequence: CASSPGVHTNTGELFF.

V usage is TRBV7-3 and J usage is TRBJ2-2, with a weak D call TRBD2 (6 bases). The ends were cut back, 0 bases at V and 6 bases at J, with 11 bases in the middle. CDR1 is SGHTA and CDR2 is FQGTGA in the germline V gene. The CDR3 loop spans 15 amino acids. The CDR3 DNA reads as TGTGCCAGCAGCTTAACCGCTCCGGGAGCCGGGGAGCTGTTTTTT. Translating gives CASSLTAPGAGELFF.

V usage is TRBV19 and J usage is TRBJ2-5, with D unresolved. Trimming left V 9 bases short and J 1 base short, with 12 bases between. This CDR3 is built from 13 residues. Germline-derived CDR1 and CDR2 are LNHDA and SQIVND (reference sequence). CDR3 loop: CASGRGFQETQYF. CDR3 in DNA: TGTGCCAGCGGCCGCGGATTCCAAGAGACCCAGTACTTC.

V gene TRBV5-1 combines with J gene TRBJ2-5; 9 bases line up with TRBD1. CDR1 and CDR2 from the germline V gene are SGHRS and YFSETQ. The CDR3 runs to 17 residues. Trimming removed 4 bases from V and 1 base from J; junction bases left unmatched: 11. The DNA for the CDR3 is TGCGCCAGCAGCCCAAGACGCCCGGGACAGGGCCAAGAGACCCAGTACTTC. Residues: CASSPRRPGQGQETQYF.

This clonotype was seen only a few times. V and J are TRBV3-1 and TRBJ1-3; D gene unclear. The CDR3 extends over 15 amino acids. CDR1 is LGHDT, CDR2 YNNKEL, per germline (reference sequence). V lost 4 bases and J lost 0, with 10 bases in between. The chain's CDR3 is CASSRGPHSGNTIYF. DNA of the CDR3: TGTGCCAGCAGCCGCGGGCCGCACTCTGGAAACACCATATATTTT.